This T cell receptor beta chain derives from a study of OX40 agonist ivuxolimab in advanced cancers. For context, the study as a whole: Ivuxolimab was a fully human IgG2 agonistic monoclonal antibody targeting the costimulatory receptor OX40 (CD134). Partial responses occurred in three dose-escalation patients, of whom one had hepatocellular carcinoma and two had cutaneous melanoma. The dose-escalation cohort was about 87% male with a mean age of approximately 60 years, ranging from roughly 23 to 90. The paper describes the monotherapy dose-escalation part (N of about 50 patients) of the phase I trial of ivuxolimab. Among the 50 to 55 dose-escalation patients, around 19 had hepatocellular carcinoma, about 15 melanoma, 9 renal cell carcinoma and 9 head and neck cancer. The point of sequencing TCRbeta in the periphery was to test whether ivuxolimab changed TCR sequence diversity and drove clonal T-cell expansion. Intravenous ivuxolimab was administered to patients every 2 weeks at six dose levels: 0.01, 0.1, 0.3, 1.5, 3 and 10 mg/kg. Patients were allowed to have had prior anti-PD-1, anti-PD-L1 or anti-CTLA-4 therapy, and around 40% of the dose-escalation patients had previously received checkpoint inhibitors. Overall study results and their limits: In partial responders in the 0.1-3.0 mg/kg groups, normalized peripheral clonal expansion was found to be among the lowest, especially among CD8+ T cells. On average, CD8+ T cells showed more expanded clones than CD4+ T cells after ivuxolimab. Antigen specificity was not determined for the clonally expanded peripheral T cells. Low levels of normalized T-cell clonal expansion were also seen in some patients who did not respond. At doses of 0.1 to 3.0 mg/kg, clonal expansion of both CD4+ and CD8+ T cells in blood was seen between baseline and week 6.

To sequence the TCRbeta CDR3 region, genomic DNA was isolated from the sorted cells. The immunoSEQ Assay was used to sequence the TCRbeta CDR3 regions. TCRdb mirrors the immuneACCESS table, restricted to in-frame sequences. Some clones are absent from its copies; in checked studies, under half trace to an unresolved V gene, and the reason for the others is unknown. Here the sample has about 7,300 clones; roughly 76% occur a single time. The ten largest clones take up over 70% of the sample. Patients with a history of autoimmune disease or receiving systemic immunosuppression were excluded from the trial. In every dose cohort, peripheral blood was drawn for TCR sequencing at baseline, cycle 4 day 1, and cycle 7 day 1. Samples came from an open-label, multicenter, first-in-human phase I dose-escalation trial of ivuxolimab. Adults with locally advanced or metastatic melanoma, renal cell carcinoma, hepatocellular carcinoma or head and neck squamous cell carcinoma were enrolled in the trial. CD4+ and CD8+ T cells were sorted separately from peripheral blood before TCR sequencing.

With respect to this clone: What this receptor recognizes is not known. No clone much larger than this one lies a single base away; base qualities are absent.

The input for sequencing was CD4+ or CD8+ T cells sorted from blood, taken in a trial of the OX40 agonist ivuxolimab. This sequence was found in an adult with an advanced solid tumor such as melanoma, head and neck, liver or kidney cancer.

CDR3 reads: CASSQLDTQYF. The nucleotide sequence reads as follows: TGCGCCAGCAGCCAGTTAGATACGCAGTATTTT. The rearrangement joined TRBV4-1 to TRBJ2-3; the D gene is unclear. Relative to germline, V is 3 bases shorter and J is 5 bases shorter, with 3 bases between their ends. From cysteine to phenylalanine, the CDR3 is 11 amino acids long. Of the read, only the CDR3 DNA is kept; its 33 bases are in frame from base 1. From a lookup of the germline V gene, CDR1 and CDR2 are MGHRA and YSYEKL.